These 11 T cell receptor beta chains were all obtained from the same sample, sequenced in a study of metastatic and nonmetastatic thyroid tumors. No patient had received any treatment before thyroid surgery. With MiXCR, TCRdb reprocessed the PCR reads. This sample yields over 15,000 clones, of which about 24% are seen a single time; more than 10% belongs to the top ten. Sequencing input: tumor tissue. These receptor sequences come from a male donor with papillary thyroid cancer or a benign thyroid nodule (not recorded which). Some clones in this sample may be carry-over from other donors' samples.

There are a few counts of this clone. The V and J genes are TRBV6-1 and TRBJ1-5; D gene uncertain. Germline V gene lookup returns CDR1 MNHNS and CDR2 SASEGT. This CDR3 region has 11 residues. Trimming took off 3 bases at V and 13 bases at J, with 10 bases between the two ends. The CDR3 loop is CASSDADPQHF. In DNA form, the CDR3 reads TGTGCCAGCAGTGACGCCGATCCGCAGCATTTT.

J is TRBJ2-6 and V is TRBV28; 8 nucleotides match TRBD2. The V segment lost 8 bases and the J segment 5 bases; nucleotides outside the gene matches: 14. CDR3 length: 17 amino acids. The germline gives CDR1 MDHEN, CDR2 SYDVKM. CDR3 region: CASARGGALSWANVLTF. DNA of the CDR3: TGTGCCAGCGCTCGGGGGGGCGCTTTATCTTGGGCCAACGTCCTGACTTTC.

This clone was observed many times. The V and J genes are TRBV7-9 and TRBJ1-1; 8 bases line up with TRBD1. This CDR3 is 15 amino acids long. Germline trimming cut 4 bases from V and 2 bases from J; bases unmatched to any gene: 6. The germline CDR1 and CDR2 sequences are SEHNR and FQNEAQ (reference sequence). CDR3 protein: CASSSGGTGNTEAFF. The CDR3, as DNA: TGTGCCAGCAGCTCAGGGGGGACAGGCAACACTGAAGCTTTCTTT. The whole variable domain, filled in from reference TRBV7-9 and TRBJ1-1, reads DTGVSQNPRHKITKRGQNVTFRCDPISEHNRLYWYRQTLGQGPEFLTYFQNEAQLEKSRLLSDRFSAERPKGSFSTLEIQRTEQGDSAMYLCASSSGGTGNTEAFFGQGTRLTVV.

The sample holds a few counts of this clone. The chain combines TRBV2 with TRBJ2-2; D remains unclear. The CDR3 extends over 12 amino acids. The V end lost 6 bases, the J end lost 2 bases, and 4 bases lay between the germline ends. CDR1 and CDR2 from the germline V gene are SNHLY and FYNNEI. DNA for the CDR3: TGTGCCAGCAGCAGAAACACCGGGGAGCTGTTTTTT. Its translation: CASSRNTGELFF.

By proportion, this clone is medium-sized. Since no conserved phenylalanine or tryptophan closes the CDR3, a read error is the likely cause. It is unclear where the CDR3 begins or ends on the DNA, so no DNA is shown, and the CDR3 is as TCRdb lists it. The gene calls are TRBV6-5 and TRBJ1-3; TRBD1 is the table's D call, not checked against the DNA. Per germline, CDR1 MNHEY and CDR2 SVGAGI. Inclusive of both ends, the CDR3 amounts to 12 amino acids. The CDR3 spells CASSYSPRDSLI.

A remark on this clone: At one boundary the junction diverges from the germline segment, which might be a read error. The J gene is TRBJ2-7, the V gene TRBV20-1; D is undetermined. Germline lookup yields CDR1 DFQATT and CDR2 SNEGSKA (reference sequence). This CDR3 is 11 amino acids long. CDR3 DNA: TGCAGTGCTAGAGGCAGCTACGGGCAGTACTTC. The encoded protein is CSARGSYGQYF.

The V and J genes are TRBV24-1 and TRBJ2-7; no clear D. The V end was cut by 4 bases, the J end by 3 bases, with 3 bases between. The CDR3 has 11 residues. Germline lookup yields CDR1 KGHDR and CDR2 SFDVKD. CDR3 bases: TGTGCCACCAGTGAGATCTACGAGCAGTACTTC. It encodes CATSEIYEQYF.

This clone has only a few counts. This chain connects TRBV6-1 to TRBJ1-2; D gene unclear. CDR1 and CDR2 from the germline V gene are MNHNS and SASEGT. Trimming shortened V by 2 bases and J by 8 bases, and 15 bases separated the two germline ends. The CDR3 consists of 14 residues. In DNA, the CDR3 is TGTGCCAGCAGTGAAAGTGTAGGAGGTGGGGGCTACACCTTC. Translating it yields CASSESVGGGGYTF.

A word on this clone: No conserved phenylalanine or tryptophan ends this CDR3, so it is likely a read error. The V gene is TRBV11-2, the J gene TRBJ2-5; D call uncertain. The CDR3 runs to 11 residues. The germline V gene encodes CDR1 SGHAT and CDR2 FQNNGV. CDR3 protein: CASSQKDTQYL. Here the CDR3 DNA reads TGTGCCAGCAGCCAGAAAGATACCCAGTACCTC.

This chain connects TRBV4-1 to TRBJ1-2; D might be TRBD1 (6 bases). V gave up 4 bases and J gave up 4 bases, with 16 bases separating them. Germline loops: CDR1 MGHRA, CDR2 YSYEKL. The CDR3 runs 15 residues. CDR3 loop: CASSPTGMVRYGYTF. Here the CDR3 DNA reads TGCGCCAGCAGCCCAACAGGGATGGTGCGCTATGGCTACACCTTC.

The chain joins TRBV28 to TRBJ2-7, with D uncertain. The CDR3 contains 11 residues. V was shortened by 3 bases and J by 5 bases, with 5 bases between the two germline ends. Germline-derived CDR1 and CDR2 are MDHEN and SYDVKM. The CDR3 DNA is TGTGCCAGCAGTTTTTTTAACGAGCAGTACTTC. It is translated as CASSFFNEQYF. Supplemented by reference TRBV28 and TRBJ2-7, the full variable domain reads DVKVTQSSRYLVKRTGEKVFLECVQDMDHENMFWYRQDPGLGLRLIYFSYDVKMKEKGDIPEGYSVSREKKERFSLILESASTNQTSMYLCASSFFNEQYFGPGTRLTVT.